Reported below is one TCR beta chain. The entry originates in a study of T-cell reconstitution after alpha-beta-depleted transplantation in children. The authors prepared the TCRbeta library with unique molecular identifiers. Via MiXCR, TCRdb re-called the PCR reads, giving one row per CDR3 protein. The repertoire holds approximately 400,000 distinct CDR3 sequences, with 11% as singletons. Germline lookup yields CDR1 SNHLY and CDR2 FYNNEI. V lost 2 bases, J lost 2 bases, and 11 bases lay in between. This CDR3 comprises 15 residues. The sequencing here drew on PBMCs from the stem cell graft donor, taken from the stem cell graft. The sequence derives from a human donor who donated a stem cell graft to a child with acute myeloid leukemia. The chain carries TRBV2 and TRBJ2-3; TRBD2 might be the D (5 bases). The CDR3, as DNA: TGTGCCAGCAGTGAACTAGCAGCTAACACAGATACGCAGTATTTT. Translating it yields CASSELAANTDTQYF.